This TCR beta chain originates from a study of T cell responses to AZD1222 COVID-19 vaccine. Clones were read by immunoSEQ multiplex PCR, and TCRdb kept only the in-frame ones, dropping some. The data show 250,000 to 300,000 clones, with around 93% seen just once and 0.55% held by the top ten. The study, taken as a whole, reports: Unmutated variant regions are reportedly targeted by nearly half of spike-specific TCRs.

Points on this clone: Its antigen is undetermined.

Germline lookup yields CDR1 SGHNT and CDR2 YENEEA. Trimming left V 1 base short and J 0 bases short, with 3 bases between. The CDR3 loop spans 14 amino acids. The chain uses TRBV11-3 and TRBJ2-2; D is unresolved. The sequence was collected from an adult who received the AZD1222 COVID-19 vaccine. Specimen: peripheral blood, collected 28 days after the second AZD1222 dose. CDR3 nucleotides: TGTGCCAGCAGCTTAGCGGCGAACACCGGGGAGCTGTTTTTT. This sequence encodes CASSLAANTGELFF.